These 4 T cell receptor beta chains were all obtained from the same sample, sequenced in a study of T cell repertoires in cytomegalovirus infection. TCRdb reprocessed the reads with MiXCR, giving one entry per CDR3 protein. This sample carries fewer than 350,000 distinct CDR3 sequences, over 7.5% of them seen once, and the ten largest clones take 4.3%. Sequencing was done on a sample of PBMCs. These receptors came from a human donor in good health (CMV status not recorded). Some clones in this sample may be carry-over from other donors' samples.

CDR3 in DNA: TGCGCCAGCAGCCAGAAGGGGGTCGAGCAGTACTTC. This translates into CASSQKGVEQYF. The chain uses TRBV5-1 and TRBJ2-7; tentative D call: TRBD1 (6 bases). Per the germline V gene, CDR1 is SGHRS and CDR2 is YFSETQ. The ends were cut back, 4 bases at V and 6 bases at J, with 11 bases in the middle. The CDR3 runs 12 residues.

The chain employs TRBV6-6 and TRBJ1-4, with D unresolved. Looked up from germline, CDR1 is MNHNY and CDR2 is SVGAGI (reference sequence). The ends were cut back, 6 bases at V and 5 bases at J, with 13 bases in the middle. This CDR3 is built from 14 residues. The DNA for the CDR3 is TGTGCCAGCAGGCCGGCAGCCTCGAATGAAAAACTGTTTTTT. Translation: CASRPAASNEKLFF.

This clonotype was seen a handful of times. The V call is TRBV20-1, the J call TRBJ2-3; D unclear. The CDR3 has 14 residues. CDR1 and CDR2 from the germline V gene are DFQATT and SNEGSKA (reference sequence). Trimming pared 3 bases from V and 6 bases from J, leaving 16 bases between. The CDR3 reads CSASSEGLVDTQYF. The CDR3 DNA reads TGCAGTGCTAGTTCTGAAGGGCTTGTTGATACGCAGTATTTT.

In its sample, this clonotype was seen a few times. V gene TRBV20-1 combines with J gene TRBJ2-1; weak D call: TRBD2 (6 bases). Trimming left V 3 bases short and J 4 bases short, with 16 bases between. Germline V lookup: CDR1 DFQATT, CDR2 SNEGSKA (reference sequence). CDR3 length: 15 amino acids. CDR3 nucleotides: TGCAGTGCTAGCTCTGCGGCAGGGAGGTACAATGAGCAGTTCTTC. As protein: CSASSAAGRYNEQFF.